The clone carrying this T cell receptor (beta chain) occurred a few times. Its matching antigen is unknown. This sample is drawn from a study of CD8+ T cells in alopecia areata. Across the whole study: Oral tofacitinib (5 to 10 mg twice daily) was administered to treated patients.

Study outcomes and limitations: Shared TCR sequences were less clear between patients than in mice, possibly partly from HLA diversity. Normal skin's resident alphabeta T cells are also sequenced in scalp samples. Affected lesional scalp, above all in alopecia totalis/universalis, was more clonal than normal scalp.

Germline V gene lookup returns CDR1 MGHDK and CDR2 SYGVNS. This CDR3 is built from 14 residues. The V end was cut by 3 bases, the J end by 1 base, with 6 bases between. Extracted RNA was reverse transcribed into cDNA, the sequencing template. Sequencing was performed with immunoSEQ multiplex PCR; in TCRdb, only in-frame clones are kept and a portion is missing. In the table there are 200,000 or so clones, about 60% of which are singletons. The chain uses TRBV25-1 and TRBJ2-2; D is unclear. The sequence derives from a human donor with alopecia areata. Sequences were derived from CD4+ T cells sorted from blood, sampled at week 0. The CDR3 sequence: CASSDPRNTGELFF. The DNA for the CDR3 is TGTGCCAGCAGTGATCCCAGGAACACCGGGGAGCTGTTTTTT.